This section outlines one T cell receptor (beta chain) sequence together with its context. Clones were read by immunoSEQ multiplex PCR, and TCRdb kept only the in-frame ones, dropping some. This table has approximately 20,000 clones, approximately 87% appearing once. This sample was taken from a study of somatic mutations in cytotoxic T cells in rheumatoid arthritis. The investigators isolated CD4+ and CD8+ cells by positive magnetic bead selection and checked their purity by flow cytometry. The ends were cut back, 3 bases at V and 4 bases at J, with 19 bases in the middle. Per germline, CDR1 SGHDT and CDR2 YYEEEE. The CDR3 loop spans 16 amino acids.

The clonotype originates from a man aged 40-49 years in good health. The V gene is TRBV5-6, the J gene TRBJ1-1; a weak D match, TRBD1 (6 bases). The sample was CD8+ T cells sorted from blood. CDR3 residues: CASSSGRGRGGTEAFF. As DNA, the CDR3 is TGTGCCAGCAGCTCCGGCCGGGGGAGGGGGGGCACTGAAGCTTTCTTT.